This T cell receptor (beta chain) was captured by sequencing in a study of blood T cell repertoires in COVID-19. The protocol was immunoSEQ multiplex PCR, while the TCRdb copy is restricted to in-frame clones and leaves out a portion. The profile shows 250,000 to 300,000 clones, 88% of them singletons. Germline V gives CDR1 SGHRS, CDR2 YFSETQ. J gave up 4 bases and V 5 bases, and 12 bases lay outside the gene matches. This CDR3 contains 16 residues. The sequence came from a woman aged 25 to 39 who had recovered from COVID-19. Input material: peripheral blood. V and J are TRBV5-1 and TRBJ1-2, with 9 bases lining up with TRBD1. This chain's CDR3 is CASSLPGQGQIYGYTF. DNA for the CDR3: TGCGCCAGCAGTCTACCGGGACAGGGTCAAATCTATGGCTACACCTTC.